The T cell receptor beta chain described here comes from a study of blood T cells in healthy people across ages. Turning to this clonotype: This may be a read error, as it is one base from a much larger clone.

V dropped 6 bases and J dropped 10; count of bases not matched to a gene: 8. The CDR3 length is 15 residues. Germline V gene lookup returns CDR1 MNHNY and CDR2 SVGAGI (reference sequence). Primed by a sample-barcoded 5' primer and a J-beta primer mix, a second PCR proceeded for roughly 7 to 12 cycles. TCRdb re-called the 5' RACE reads with MiXCR, one entry per CDR3 protein. The table records around 1.7 million distinct CDR3 sequences, 28% of them present only once. Input material: blood. This receptor was obtained from a woman in her 30s in good health. V usage is TRBV6-6 and J usage is TRBJ2-1; 14 bases align to TRBD2. Written as DNA, the CDR3 is TGTGCCAGCAGAGGGGCGGGACTAGCGGGAGTCGAGCAGTTCTTC. It specifies CASRGAGLAGVEQFF.